A selection of T cell receptor beta chains follows, all from one sample in a study of cytotoxic CD8 clonotypes in ibrutinib-treated CLL. Repertoires were generated with immunoSEQ multiplex PCR, while TCRdb's copy carries only in-frame clones and drops some. The sample records about 310,000 clones, just under 80% being singletons. Specimen: PBMCs, collected before ibrutinib treatment. The source of these receptors is a human donor with chronic lymphocytic leukemia. Each CDR3 is given with its conserved first and last residue. A D gene is named only where the DNA matches it firmly. The listing skips clone size in some rows; elsewhere it reads once, few, many or a size class.

d_call,j_call,clone_size,v_call,cdr3_nt,cdr3_aa
TRBD2,TRBJ2-2,NA,TRBV6-5,TGTGCCAGCAGTTACCTGAGCGGGAAAAACACCGGGGAGCTGTTTTTT,CASSYLSGKNTGELFF
NA,TRBJ1-1,NA,TRBV4-3,TGCGCCAGCAGCCAAAATAGAATAGGTGAAGCTTTCTTT,CASSQNRIGEAFF
TRBD2,TRBJ2-7,NA,TRBV27,TGTGCCAGCAGTCCACGTGGCGGGAGGGCCTACGAGCAGTACTTC,CASSPRGGRAYEQYF
TRBD2,TRBJ2-1,few,TRBV15,TGTGCCACCAGCCCTAGCGGGAGGGCCCCGCACTACAATGAGCAGTTCTTC,CATSPSGRAPHYNEQFF
NA,TRBJ1-3,once,TRBV29-1,TGCAGCGTTGCCTTGACAGGAGGAAACACCATATATTTT,CSVALTGGNTIYF
TRBD1,TRBJ2-3,NA,TRBV30,TGTGCCTGGAGCCGAGACGGGACAGACACAGATACGCAGTATTTT,CAWSRDGTDTDTQYF
NA,TRBJ2-5,NA,TRBV7-9,TGTGCCAGCAGGGACCGTGTGGGAGGAGAGACCCAGTACTTC,CASRDRVGGETQYF
TRBD1,TRBJ2-3,NA,TRBV5-1,TGCGCCAGCAGCATAGGACAGGGGGCGGATACGCAGTATTTT,CASSIGQGADTQYF
NA,TRBJ1-4,NA,TRBV27,TGTGCCAGCAGTTTAAACAGGGCCCAGGCTAATGAAAAACTGTTTTTT,CASSLNRAQANEKLFF
NA,TRBJ1-2,NA,TRBV29-1,TGCAGCGTTGAGACGGCCGGCCCGGCGTTTGCCTATGGCTACACCTTC,CSVETAGPAFAYGYTF
NA,TRBJ2-7,NA,TRBV4-3,TGCGCCAGCAGCCAAGATTTGGCGGGATGGTACGAGCAGTACTTC,CASSQDLAGWYEQYF
NA,TRBJ1-3,NA,TRBV30,TGTGCCTGGGGTCCTTCACCCGGAAACACCATATATTTT,CAWGPSPGNTIYF
NA,TRBJ2-7,NA,TRBV7-2,TGTGCCAGCAGCTTAGCGGGGAGCTACGAGCAGTACTTC,CASSLAGSYEQYF
NA,TRBJ2-2,NA,TRBV28,TGTGCCAGCAGGGAGGCTTTGGGAGCGAACACCGGGGAGCTGTTTTTT,CASREALGANTGELFF
NA,TRBJ2-7,once,TRBV11-2,TGTGCCAGCAGCTTAGTTGGCGAGCAGTACTTC,CASSLVGEQYF
TRBD2,TRBJ2-1,NA,TRBV18,TGTGCCAGCTCACCGACTAGCGGGCTTAGCTCCTACAATGAGCAGTTCTTC,CASSPTSGLSSYNEQFF
NA,TRBJ2-3,NA,TRBV10-3,TGTGCCATCAGGAGACAGTTGGACGGAGCGACAGATACGCAGTATTTT,CAIRRQLDGATDTQYF
TRBD2,TRBJ2-5,NA,TRBV10-2,TGCGCCAGCAGTCTCGCGGGAGGGCCTGGGACCCAGTACTTC,CASSLAGGPGTQYF
NA,TRBJ2-6,NA,TRBV5-1,TGCGCCAGCAGCGGGCCTCAGGGACTTTCTGGGGCCAACGTCCTGACTTTC,CASSGPQGLSGANVLTF
NA,TRBJ2-3,NA,TRBV7-2,TGTGCCAGCAGCTTGACAGTAATAGATACGCAGTATTTT,CASSLTVIDTQYF
NA,TRBJ2-7,few,TRBV27,TGTGCCAGCAGTTTGTCCAGCGCTCCCTACGAGCAGTACTTC,CASSLSSAPYEQYF
NA,TRBJ1-1,few,TRBV12-5,TGTGCTAGTGGTTTGTCCCAAAACACTGAAGCTTTCTTT,CASGLSQNTEAFF
NA,TRBJ2-3,NA,TRBV7-9,TGTGCCAGCAGCCGTTCCGGGGGAGATACGCAGTATTTT,CASSRSGGDTQYF
NA,TRBJ2-3,NA,TRBV10-3,TGTGCCATCAGTGAGTCTTCAGATACGCAGTATTTT,CAISESSDTQYF
NA,TRBJ1-3,NA,TRBV28,TGTGCCAGCAGTCCGCGGTGGGGAAGTTCTGGAAACACCATATATTTT,CASSPRWGSSGNTIYF
TRBD2,TRBJ2-5,NA,TRBV5-1,TGCGCCAGCAGAACTGGGACTAGCAAAGAGACCCAGTACTTC,CASRTGTSKETQYF
TRBD2,TRBJ2-7,NA,TRBV6-6,TGTGCCAGTCGATACGGGAGGGCCCCTTACGAGCAGTACTTC,CASRYGRAPYEQYF
NA,TRBJ2-7,NA,TRBV7-9,TGTGCCAGCTCGATCGGGGCCCCCTACGAGCAGTACTTC,CASSIGAPYEQYF
NA,TRBJ1-1,NA,TRBV9,TGTGCCAGCAGCGTAGAGTACGCCAACACTGAAGCTTTCTTT,CASSVEYANTEAFF
NA,TRBJ2-5,NA,TRBV19,TGTGCCAGTACCCTTGGGACGGCAGCCCAAGAGACCCAGTACTTC,CASTLGTAAQETQYF
TRBD2,TRBJ2-7,NA,TRBV6-4,TGTGCCAGCAGTGCGGTGACTAGCGGGTGGGAGCAGTACTTC,CASSAVTSGWEQYF
NA,TRBJ1-1,NA,TRBV19,TGTGCCAGTAGTATCCTGTCGGTGCGGAACACTGAAGCTTTCTTT,CASSILSVRNTEAFF